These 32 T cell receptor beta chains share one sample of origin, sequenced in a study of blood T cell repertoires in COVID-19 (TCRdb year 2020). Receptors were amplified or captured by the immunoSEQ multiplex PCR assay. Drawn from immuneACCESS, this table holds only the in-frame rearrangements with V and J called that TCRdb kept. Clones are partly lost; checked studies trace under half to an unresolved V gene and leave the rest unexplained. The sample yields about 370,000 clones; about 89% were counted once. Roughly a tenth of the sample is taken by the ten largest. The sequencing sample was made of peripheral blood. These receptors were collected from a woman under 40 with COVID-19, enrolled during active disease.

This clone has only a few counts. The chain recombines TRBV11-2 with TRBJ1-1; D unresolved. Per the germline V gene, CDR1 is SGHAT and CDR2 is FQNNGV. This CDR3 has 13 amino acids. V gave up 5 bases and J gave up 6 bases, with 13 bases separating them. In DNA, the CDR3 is TGTGCCAGCAGCATAATGGGCGGGGCTGAAGCTTTCTTT. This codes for CASSIMGGAEAFF.

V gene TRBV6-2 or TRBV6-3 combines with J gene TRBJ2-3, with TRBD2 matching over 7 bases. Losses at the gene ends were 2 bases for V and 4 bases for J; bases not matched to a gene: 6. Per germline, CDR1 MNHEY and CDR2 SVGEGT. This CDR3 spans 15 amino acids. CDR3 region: CASSYRLALPDTQYF. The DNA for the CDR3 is TGTGCCAGCAGTTACAGACTAGCTTTACCAGATACGCAGTATTTT.

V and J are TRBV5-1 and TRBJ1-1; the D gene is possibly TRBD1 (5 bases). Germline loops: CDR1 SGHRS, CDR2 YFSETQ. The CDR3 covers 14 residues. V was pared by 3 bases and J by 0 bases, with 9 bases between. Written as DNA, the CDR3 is TGCGCCAGCAGCTCCAGGGCCCTGAACACTGAAGCTTTCTTT. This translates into CASSSRALNTEAFF.

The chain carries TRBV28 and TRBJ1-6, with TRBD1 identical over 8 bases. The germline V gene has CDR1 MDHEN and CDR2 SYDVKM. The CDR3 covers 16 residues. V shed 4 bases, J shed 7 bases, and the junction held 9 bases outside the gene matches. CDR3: CASSSSRTGMNSPLHF. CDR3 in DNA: TGTGCCAGCAGTTCAAGCCGGACAGGGATGAATTCACCCCTCCACTTT.

CDR3 region: CASSPGLGLLTDTQYF. The CDR3 DNA is TGTGCCAGCAGCCCGGGCCTTGGACTCCTCACAGATACGCAGTATTTT. The chain joins TRBV5-4 to TRBJ2-3, with D perhaps TRBD2 (5 bases). V lost 4 bases and J lost 2, with 17 bases in between. The germline V gene encodes CDR1 SGHNT and CDR2 YYREEE (reference sequence). The CDR3 totals 16 residues.

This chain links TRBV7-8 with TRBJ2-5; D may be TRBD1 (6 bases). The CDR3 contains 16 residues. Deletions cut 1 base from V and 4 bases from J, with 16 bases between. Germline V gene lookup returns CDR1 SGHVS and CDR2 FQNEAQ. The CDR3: CASSLGTDVGSETQYF. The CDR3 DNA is TGTGCCAGCAGCTTAGGGACAGACGTGGGGTCAGAGACCCAGTACTTC.

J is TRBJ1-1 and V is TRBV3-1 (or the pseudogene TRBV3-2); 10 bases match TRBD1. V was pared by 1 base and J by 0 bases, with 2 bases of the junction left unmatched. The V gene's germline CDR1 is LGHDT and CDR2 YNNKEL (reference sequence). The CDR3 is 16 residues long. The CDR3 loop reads CASSQGGTGVNTEAFF. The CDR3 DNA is TGTGCCAGCAGCCAAGGGGGGACAGGGGTGAACACTGAAGCTTTCTTT.

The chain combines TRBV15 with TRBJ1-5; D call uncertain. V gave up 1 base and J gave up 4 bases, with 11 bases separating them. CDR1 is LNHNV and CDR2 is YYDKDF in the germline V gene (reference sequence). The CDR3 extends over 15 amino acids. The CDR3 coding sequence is TGTGCCACCAGCAGAGCGGGAGGGAGTAATCAGCCCCAGCATTTT. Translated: CATSRAGGSNQPQHF.

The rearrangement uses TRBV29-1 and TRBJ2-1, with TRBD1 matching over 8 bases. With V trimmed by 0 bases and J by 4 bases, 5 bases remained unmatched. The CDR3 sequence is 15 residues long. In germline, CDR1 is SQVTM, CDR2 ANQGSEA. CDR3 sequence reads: CSVEDRGTGYNEQFF. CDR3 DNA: TGCAGCGTTGAAGATCGGGGGACAGGTTACAATGAGCAGTTCTTC.

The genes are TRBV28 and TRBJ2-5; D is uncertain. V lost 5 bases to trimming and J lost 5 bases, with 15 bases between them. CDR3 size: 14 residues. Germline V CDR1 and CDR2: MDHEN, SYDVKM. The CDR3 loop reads CASSINELTETQYF. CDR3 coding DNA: TGTGCCAGCAGTATAAATGAGCTTACGGAGACCCAGTACTTC.

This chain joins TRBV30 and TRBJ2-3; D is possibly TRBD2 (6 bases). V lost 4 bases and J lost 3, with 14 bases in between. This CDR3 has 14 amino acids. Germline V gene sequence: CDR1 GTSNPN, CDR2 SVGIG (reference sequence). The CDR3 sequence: CAWNPGEGTDTQYF. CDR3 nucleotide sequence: TGTGCCTGGAATCCGGGAGAGGGGACAGATACGCAGTATTTT.

The chain's CDR3 is CAWRILGTNTGELFF. DNA of the CDR3: TGTGCCTGGAGAATTCTCGGGACGAACACCGGGGAGCTGTTTTTT. The genes are TRBV30 and TRBJ2-2; possibly TRBD2 for D (5 bases). The CDR3 totals 15 residues. The germline V gene has CDR1 GTSNPN and CDR2 SVGIG (reference sequence). Trimming shortened V by 3 bases and J by 0 bases, and 11 bases separated the two germline ends.

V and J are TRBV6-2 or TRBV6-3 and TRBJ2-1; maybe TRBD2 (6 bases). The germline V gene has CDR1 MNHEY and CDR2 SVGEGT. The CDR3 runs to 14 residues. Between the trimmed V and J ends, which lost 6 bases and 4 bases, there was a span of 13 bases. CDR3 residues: CASSRGADYNEQFF. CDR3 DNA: TGTGCCAGCAGCCGCGGGGCGGATTACAATGAGCAGTTCTTC.

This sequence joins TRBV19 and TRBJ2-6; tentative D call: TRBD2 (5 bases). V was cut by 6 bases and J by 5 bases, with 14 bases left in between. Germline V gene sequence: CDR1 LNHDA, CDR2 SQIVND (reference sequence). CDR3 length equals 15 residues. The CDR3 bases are TGTGCCAGTAGCCACCGCTGGGAGTGGGCCAACGTCCTGACTTTC. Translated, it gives CASSHRWEWANVLTF.

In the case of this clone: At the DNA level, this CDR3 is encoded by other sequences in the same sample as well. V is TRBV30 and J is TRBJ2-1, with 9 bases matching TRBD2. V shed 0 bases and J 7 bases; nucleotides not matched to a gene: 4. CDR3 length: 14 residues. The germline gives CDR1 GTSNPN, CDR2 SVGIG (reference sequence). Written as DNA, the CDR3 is TGTGCCTGGAGTGTACTAGCGGGCCCTAATGAGCAGTTCTTC. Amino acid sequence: CAWSVLAGPNEQFF.

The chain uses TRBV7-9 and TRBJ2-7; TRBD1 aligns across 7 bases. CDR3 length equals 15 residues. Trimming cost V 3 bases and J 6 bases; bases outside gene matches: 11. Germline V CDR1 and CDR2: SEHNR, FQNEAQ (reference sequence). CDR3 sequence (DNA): TGTGCCAGCAGCTTCTACAGGGGAACGGTGGGCGAGCAGTACTTC. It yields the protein CASSFYRGTVGEQYF.

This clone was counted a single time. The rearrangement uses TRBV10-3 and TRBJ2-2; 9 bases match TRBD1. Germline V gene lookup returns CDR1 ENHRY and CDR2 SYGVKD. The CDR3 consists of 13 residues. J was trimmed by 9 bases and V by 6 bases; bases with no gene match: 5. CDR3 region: CAISPDRGWELFF. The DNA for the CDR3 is TGTGCCATCAGCCCCGACAGGGGGTGGGAGCTGTTTTTT.

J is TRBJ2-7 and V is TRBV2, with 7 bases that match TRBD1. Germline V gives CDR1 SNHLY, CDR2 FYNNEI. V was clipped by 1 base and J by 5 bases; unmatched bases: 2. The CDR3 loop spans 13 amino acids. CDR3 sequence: CASSEEGADEQYF. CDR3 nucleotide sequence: TGTGCCAGCAGTGAAGAGGGGGCGGACGAGCAGTACTTC.

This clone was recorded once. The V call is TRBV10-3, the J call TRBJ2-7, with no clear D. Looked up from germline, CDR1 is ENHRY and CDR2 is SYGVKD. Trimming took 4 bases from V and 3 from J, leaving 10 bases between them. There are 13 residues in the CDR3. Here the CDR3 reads CAISGRNDYEQYF. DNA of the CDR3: TGTGCCATCAGTGGGCGGAACGACTACGAGCAGTACTTC.

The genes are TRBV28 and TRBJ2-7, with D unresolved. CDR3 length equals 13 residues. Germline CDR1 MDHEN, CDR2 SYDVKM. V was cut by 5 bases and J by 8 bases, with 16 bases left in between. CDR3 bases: TGTGCCAGCAGTACCCAACCACCGAACAAGCAGTACTTC. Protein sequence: CASSTQPPNKQYF.

CDR3 loop: CASSYTPGTGGYEQYF. The CDR3 DNA reads TGTGCCAGCAGCTACACCCCCGGGACAGGGGGCTACGAGCAGTACTTC. The rearrangement links TRBV11-2 to TRBJ2-7, with 11 bases aligning to TRBD1. Unmatched junction bases numbered 8, after V lost 4 bases and J lost 3 bases. This CDR3 is built from 16 residues. Per germline, CDR1 SGHAT and CDR2 FQNNGV. The variable domain in full, completed from reference TRBV11-2 and TRBJ2-7, reads EAGVAQSPRYKIIEKRQSVAFWCNPISGHATLYWYQQILGQGPKLLIQFQNNGVVDDSQLPKDRFSAERLKGVDSTLKIQPAKLEDSAVYLCASSYTPGTGGYEQYFGPGTRLTVT.

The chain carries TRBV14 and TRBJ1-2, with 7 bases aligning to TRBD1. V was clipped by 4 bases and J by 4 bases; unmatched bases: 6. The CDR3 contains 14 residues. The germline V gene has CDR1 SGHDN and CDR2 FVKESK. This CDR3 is CASSPPGQFYGYTF. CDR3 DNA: TGTGCCAGCAGCCCCCCGGGACAGTTCTATGGCTACACCTTC.

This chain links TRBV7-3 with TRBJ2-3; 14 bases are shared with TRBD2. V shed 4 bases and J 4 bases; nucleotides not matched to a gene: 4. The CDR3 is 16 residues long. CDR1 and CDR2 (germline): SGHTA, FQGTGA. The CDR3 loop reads CASSSGTSGSADTQYF. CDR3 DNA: TGTGCCAGCAGCTCAGGGACTAGCGGGAGCGCAGATACGCAGTATTTT. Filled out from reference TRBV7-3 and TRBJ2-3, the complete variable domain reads GAGVSQTPSNKVTEKGKYVELRCDPISGHTALYWYRQSLGQGPEFLIYFQGTGAADDSGLPNDRFFAVRPEGSVSTLKIQRTERGDSAVYLCASSSGTSGSADTQYFGPGTRLTVL.

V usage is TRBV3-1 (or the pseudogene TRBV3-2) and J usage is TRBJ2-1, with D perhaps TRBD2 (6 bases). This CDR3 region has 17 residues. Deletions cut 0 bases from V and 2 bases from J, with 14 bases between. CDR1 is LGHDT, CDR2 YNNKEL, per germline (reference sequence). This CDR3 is CASSQDKSSVTYNEQFF. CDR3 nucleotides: TGTGCCAGCAGCCAAGATAAGTCTAGCGTCACCTACAATGAGCAGTTCTTC.

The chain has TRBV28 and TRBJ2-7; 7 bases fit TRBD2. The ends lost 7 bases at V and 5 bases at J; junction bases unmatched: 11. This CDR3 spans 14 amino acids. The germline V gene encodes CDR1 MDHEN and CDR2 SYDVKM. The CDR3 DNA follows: TGTGCCAGCATCCCGCGGGGGTTCGGTCACGAGCAGTACTTC. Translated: CASIPRGFGHEQYF.

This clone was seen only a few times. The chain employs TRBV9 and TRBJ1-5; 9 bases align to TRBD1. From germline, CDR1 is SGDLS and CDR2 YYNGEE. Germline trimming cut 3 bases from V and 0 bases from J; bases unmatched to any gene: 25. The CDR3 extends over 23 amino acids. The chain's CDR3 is CASSEAPGQGPEVLQISNQPQHF. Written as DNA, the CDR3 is TGTGCCAGCAGCGAAGCTCCGGGACAGGGACCAGAAGTTTTACAGATTAGCAATCAGCCCCAGCATTTT.

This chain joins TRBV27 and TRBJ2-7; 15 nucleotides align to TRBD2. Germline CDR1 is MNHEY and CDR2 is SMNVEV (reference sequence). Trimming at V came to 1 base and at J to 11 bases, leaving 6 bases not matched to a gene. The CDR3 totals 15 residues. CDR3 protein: CASSLLGTSGRREYF. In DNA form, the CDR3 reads TGTGCCAGCAGTTTATTGGGGACTAGCGGGAGGAGGGAGTACTTC.

The CDR3 protein is CASSPNSHQPQHF. In DNA form, the CDR3 reads TGTGCCAGCAGTCCTAATTCCCATCAGCCCCAGCATTTT. The rearrangement uses TRBV28 and TRBJ1-5; D gene unclear. The germline V gene encodes CDR1 MDHEN and CDR2 SYDVKM. The CDR3 is 13 residues long. The ends were cut back, 5 bases at V and 5 bases at J, with 10 bases in the middle.

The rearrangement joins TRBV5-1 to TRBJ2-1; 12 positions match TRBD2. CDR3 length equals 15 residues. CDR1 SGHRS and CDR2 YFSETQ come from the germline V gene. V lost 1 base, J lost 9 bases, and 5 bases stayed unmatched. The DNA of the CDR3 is TGCGCCAGCAGCTTGTTTCCTAGCGGGAGGGGTGAGCAGTTCTTC. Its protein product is CASSLFPSGRGEQFF.

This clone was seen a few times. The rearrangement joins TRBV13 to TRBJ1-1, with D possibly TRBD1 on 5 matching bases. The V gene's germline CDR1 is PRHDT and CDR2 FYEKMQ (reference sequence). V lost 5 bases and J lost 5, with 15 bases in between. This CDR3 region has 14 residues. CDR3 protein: CASSPNGGRTEAFF. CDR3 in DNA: TGTGCCAGCAGCCCCAATGGGGGGAGGACTGAAGCTTTCTTT.

The CDR3 spells CASSLVRGWNTQYF. CDR3 sequence (DNA): TGTGCCAGCAGCTTGGTCAGGGGGTGGAATACGCAGTATTTT. This chain connects TRBV7-8 to TRBJ2-3; 7 nucleotides align to TRBD1. CDR3 length equals 14 residues. Germline trimming cut 3 bases from V and 7 bases from J; bases unmatched to any gene: 7. CDR1 SGHVS and CDR2 FQNEAQ come from the germline V gene. The whole variable domain, remainder taken from reference TRBV7-8 and TRBJ2-3, is GAGVSQSPRYKVAKRGQDVALRCDPISGHVSLFWYQQALGQGPEFLTYFQNEAQLDKSGLPSDRFFAERPEGSVSTLKIQRTQQEDSAVYLCASSLVRGWNTQYFGPGTRLTVL.

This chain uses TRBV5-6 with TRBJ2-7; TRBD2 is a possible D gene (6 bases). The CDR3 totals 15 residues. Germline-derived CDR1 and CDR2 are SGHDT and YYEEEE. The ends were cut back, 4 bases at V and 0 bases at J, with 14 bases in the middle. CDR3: CASSPRDLFSYEQYF. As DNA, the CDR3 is TGTGCCAGCAGCCCCCGGGACTTATTCTCCTACGAGCAGTACTTC.